The 18 T cell receptor beta chains given below trace back to one sample, sequenced in a study of OX40 agonist ivuxolimab in advanced cancers. TCRdb's table, derived via immunoSEQ multiplex PCR, lists solely in-frame clones and lacks some. The sample yields tens of thousands of clones, approximately 80% seen once. The sample was CD4+ or CD8+ T cells sorted from blood, taken in a trial of the OX40 agonist ivuxolimab. These receptors all come from an adult with an advanced solid tumor such as melanoma, head and neck, liver or kidney cancer.

This chain uses TRBV10-3 with TRBJ2-1; D not certain. The ends were cut back, 3 bases at V and 8 bases at J, with 8 bases in the middle. Germline V CDR1 and CDR2: ENHRY, SYGVKD. The CDR3 spans 12 residues. The CDR3 reads CAISDWGDEQFF. The CDR3 DNA follows: TGTGCCATCAGTGATTGGGGTGATGAGCAGTTCTTC.

J is TRBJ2-3 and V is TRBV11-2; D is perhaps TRBD1 (5 bases). V lost 0 bases and J lost 4, with 11 bases in between. Per the germline V gene, CDR1 is SGHAT and CDR2 is FQNNGV. The CDR3 is 15 residues long. CDR3 amino acids: CASSLDLGAADTQYF. In nucleotides, the CDR3 is TGTGCCAGCAGCTTAGATCTAGGGGCGGCAGATACGCAGTATTTT.

This clone appeared a single time. The chain has TRBV9 and TRBJ2-2, with D perhaps being TRBD1 or TRBD2 (5 bases each). CDR1 is SGDLS and CDR2 is YYNGEE in the germline V gene. With 5 bases removed from V and 7 bases from J, the gap between germline ends came to 15 bases. This CDR3 is 14 amino acids long. CDR3 DNA sequence: TGTGCCAGCAGTCTGGGTGGGGGAAGCGGGGAGCTGTTTTTT. It specifies CASSLGGGSGELFF.

This clone was counted between two and nine times. The chain couples TRBV2 to TRBJ2-5; D possibly corresponds to TRBD2 (6 bases). Trimming took off 8 bases at V and 2 bases at J, with 12 bases between the two ends. Per the germline V gene, CDR1 is SNHLY and CDR2 is FYNNEI. The CDR3 has 13 residues. DNA of the CDR3: TGTGCCAGCTCCCGGGAGAGTCAAGAGACCCAGTACTTC. It encodes CASSRESQETQYF.

The chain joins TRBV7-8 to TRBJ1-6; 8 bases are a match to TRBD1. There are 14 residues in the CDR3. Germline-derived CDR1 and CDR2 are SGHVS and FQNEAQ. Trimming cost V 0 bases and J 11 bases; bases outside gene matches: 3. CDR3 protein: CASSLADRDPPLHF. The CDR3 region has the DNA TGTGCCAGCAGCTTAGCGGACAGGGACCCACCCCTCCACTTT.

The chain recombines TRBV7-8 with TRBJ2-1; D is possibly TRBD2 (5 bases). Germline CDR1 SGHVS, CDR2 FQNEAQ. With 1 base removed from V and 3 bases from J, the gap between germline ends came to 7 bases. The CDR3 runs to 14 residues. This CDR3 reads CASSLGTRYNEQFF. CDR3 coding DNA: TGTGCCAGCAGCTTAGGGACTCGCTACAATGAGCAGTTCTTC.

Only one count was recorded for this clone. This chain connects TRBV9 to TRBJ1-4, with 8 bases aligning to TRBD1. V shed 0 bases, J shed 8 bases, and the junction held 9 bases outside the gene matches. Per the germline V gene, CDR1 is SGDLS and CDR2 is YYNGEE. The CDR3 length is 16 residues. The CDR3 sequence: CASSVALGDRGEKLFF. For the CDR3, the DNA is TGTGCCAGCAGCGTAGCCTTAGGTGACAGGGGCGAAAAACTGTTTTTT. Combining the CDR3 with reference TRBV9 and TRBJ1-4 gives the whole variable domain DSGVTQTPKHLITATGQRVTLRCSPRSGDLSVYWYQQSLDQGLQFLIQYYNGEERAKGNILERFSAQQFPDLHSELNLSSLELGDSALYFCASSVALGDRGEKLFFGSGTQLSVL.

The chain combines TRBV18 with TRBJ2-5, with D maybe TRBD1 (6 bases). This CDR3 is 14 amino acids long. The V end lost 6 bases, the J end lost 5 bases, and 16 bases lay between the germline ends. Germline assignment: CDR1 KGHSH and CDR2 LQKENI. The CDR3 region is CASSPLRGSETQYF. The CDR3 DNA sequence: TGTGCCAGCTCCCCCCTAAGGGGGAGTGAGACCCAGTACTTC.

The V and J genes are TRBV29-1 and TRBJ1-1; no definite D call. The germline V gene encodes CDR1 SQVTM and CDR2 ANQGSEA. The CDR3 has 13 residues. V gave up 7 bases and J gave up 4 bases, with 16 bases separating them. The CDR3, as DNA: TGCAGCGCCGCACTGGGTTGGGGCACTGAAGCTTTCTTT. Its translation is CSAALGWGTEAFF. The full variable domain, rest sourced from reference TRBV29-1 and TRBJ1-1, is SAVISQKPSRDICQRGTSLTIQCQVDSQVTMMFWYRQQPGQSLTLIATANQGSEATYESGFVIDKFPISRPNLTFSTLTVSNMSPEDSSIYLCSAALGWGTEAFFGQGTRLTVV.

The gene calls are TRBV18 and TRBJ2-1, with a possible D match to TRBD1 (6 bases). This CDR3 has 12 amino acids. Trimming cost V 6 bases and J 6 bases, with 9 bases left between them. The germline V gene has CDR1 KGHSH and CDR2 LQKENI. The CDR3 region is CASSTGVNEQFF. DNA for the CDR3: TGTGCCAGCTCGACAGGAGTCAATGAGCAGTTCTTC.

This clone occurred a few times. This rearrangement joins TRBV28 to TRBJ2-5; D possibly uses TRBD1 or TRBD2 (5 bases each). Trimming pared 4 bases from V and 4 bases from J, leaving 19 bases between. Germline V gene sequence: CDR1 MDHEN, CDR2 SYDVKM. CDR3 length: 16 amino acids. Here the CDR3 reads CASSSGRGARTETQYF. In DNA, the CDR3 is TGTGCCAGCAGTTCCGGAAGGGGAGCACGGACAGAGACCCAGTACTTC.

This clone appeared once. J is TRBJ1-1 and V is TRBV5-6, with a weak D call TRBD1 (6 bases). The V end lost 0 bases, the J end lost 0 bases, and 9 bases lay between the germline ends. The germline V gene encodes CDR1 SGHDT and CDR2 YYEEEE. The CDR3 runs to 15 residues. The CDR3 bases are TGTGCCAGCAGCTTGGAAGGACAGATGAACACTGAAGCTTTCTTT. Translating gives CASSLEGQMNTEAFF.

In this sample, this clone turned up many times. The rearrangement uses TRBV5-1 and TRBJ1-1; D remains ambiguous. Germline V gives CDR1 SGHRS, CDR2 YFSETQ. The V gene lost 2 bases and the J gene lost 0 bases, with 11 bases spanning the gap. The CDR3 length is 15 residues. CDR3 sequence: CASSFSRGMNTEAFF. For the CDR3, the DNA is TGCGCCAGCAGCTTTTCCCGGGGAATGAACACTGAAGCTTTCTTT.

This clone turned up a few times. The DNA of the CDR3 is TGTGCCCAACACAGACCGGGCAGATTGAACACTGAAGCTTTCTTT. It codes for CAQHRPGRLNTEAFF. The chain joins TRBV30 to TRBJ1-1; D is unclear. Per germline, CDR1 GTSNPN and CDR2 SVGIG (reference sequence). Trimming took 8 bases from V and 0 from J, leaving 19 bases between them. The CDR3 is made up of 15 amino acids.

The gene calls are TRBV23-1 and TRBJ1-2; D call uncertain. TRBV23-1 is an ORF, with its function uncertain. V lost 7 bases to trimming and J lost 8 bases, with 14 bases between them. This CDR3 contains 12 residues. CDR3 nucleotide sequence: TGCGCCAGCAAGCAGATCGCGTGGGGCTACACCTTC. It translates to CASKQIAWGYTF.

The chain joins TRBV28 to TRBJ1-5; D not certain. The CDR3 is 13 amino acids. CDR1 and CDR2 from the germline V gene are MDHEN and SYDVKM. Trimming pared 5 bases from V and 3 bases from J, leaving 8 bases between. CDR3 amino acids: CASSPGLNQPQHF. The CDR3 DNA reads TGTGCCAGCAGTCCGGGCCTCAATCAGCCCCAGCATTTT.

The chain employs TRBV29-1 and TRBJ1-2; tentative D call: TRBD1 (6 bases). Trimming removed 2 bases at V and 8 bases at J, with 12 bases between. Germline CDR1 and CDR2: SQVTM and ANQGSEA. The CDR3 is 12 amino acids. The CDR3 region has the DNA TGCAGCGTTGAACGGGGGGCGCAAGGCTACACCTTC. Protein product: CSVERGAQGYTF.

The J gene is TRBJ2-5, the V gene TRBV5-1; D not resolved. This CDR3 has 13 amino acids. The ends were cut back, 0 bases at V and 1 base at J, with 4 bases in the middle. Germline CDR1 and CDR2: SGHRS and YFSETQ. DNA of the CDR3: TGCGCCAGCAGCTTGGTAGCCCAAGAGACCCAGTACTTC. As protein: CASSLVAQETQYF.